These T cell receptor beta chains were read from a single sample in a study of identical twins. TCRdb called the 5' RACE reads again in MiXCR, with one record for every CDR3 protein. Altogether about 690,000 distinct CDR3 sequences are present, 21% being singletons, with the ten largest covering around 4.5%. These data also featured in a second study, about T cells expressing NK-cell markers.

Sequenced input: PBMCs. Source of these receptors: a woman in her late teens or twenties in good health. Each CDR3 is given with its conserved first and last residue. Each record gives: J gene, V gene, clone size, D gene, CDR3 length, CDR3 DNA, CDR3 protein. D genes are given only for firm matches. Clone size is given for some rows only: seen once, a few or many times, or a class if the clone is expanded.

j_gene: TRBJ2-3
v_gene: TRBV6-1
abundance: few
d_gene: TRBD2
len: 15
CDR3nt: TGTGCCAGCAGTGAATTTAGCGGGGGGGCAGATACGCAGTATTTT
CDR3aa: CASSEFSGGADTQYF

j_gene: TRBJ2-1
v_gene: TRBV30
abundance: once
d_gene: .
len: 13
CDR3nt: TGTGCCTGGAGTGACCGTATAGGGTCGGGGCAGTTCTTC
CDR3aa: CAWSDRIGSGQFF

j_gene: TRBJ1-6
v_gene: TRBV5-1
abundance: few
d_gene: .
len: 15
CDR3nt: TGCGCCAGCAGCTTGGGACAGTTATATAATTCACCCCTCCACTTT
CDR3aa: CASSLGQLYNSPLHF

j_gene: TRBJ2-5
v_gene: TRBV5-8
abundance: .
d_gene: .
len: 14
CDR3nt: TGTGCCAGCAGAGTGACGGGCGGGTCGGGGACCCAGTACTTC
CDR3aa: CASRVTGGSGTQYF

j_gene: TRBJ2-2
v_gene: TRBV11-3
abundance: .
d_gene: .
len: 14
CDR3nt: TGTGCCAGCAGCTTAGTGGCAGGGCCCGGGGAGCTGTTTTTT
CDR3aa: CASSLVAGPGELFF

j_gene: TRBJ1-1
v_gene: TRBV6-5
abundance: many
d_gene: .
len: 11
CDR3nt: TGTGCCAGCCTCGGAGGGACTGAAGCTTTCTTT
CDR3aa: CASLGGTEAFF

j_gene: TRBJ2-3
v_gene: TRBV6-2/TRBV6-3
abundance: .
d_gene: .
len: 16
CDR3nt: TGTGCCAGCAGACGAAGAGACAGGGACTCCACAGATACGCAGTATTTT
CDR3aa: CASRRRDRDSTDTQYF

j_gene: TRBJ2-3
v_gene: TRBV12-3/TRBV12-4
abundance: .
d_gene: .
len: 15
CDR3nt: TGTGCCAGCAGTTTAAGAACATCGGGAGCAGATACGCAGTATTTT
CDR3aa: CASSLRTSGADTQYF

j_gene: TRBJ1-6
v_gene: TRBV9
abundance: few
d_gene: TRBD1
len: 18
CDR3nt: TGTGCCAGCAGCGTAGACCCAGGGGGCTTCTCCTATAATTCACCCCTCCACTTT
CDR3aa: CASSVDPGGFSYNSPLHF

j_gene: TRBJ2-7
v_gene: TRBV6-1
abundance: once
d_gene: .
len: 12
CDR3nt: TGTGCCATAGACGACGGGGCCTACGAGCAGTACTTC
CDR3aa: CAIDDGAYEQYF

j_gene: TRBJ1-1
v_gene: TRBV6-2/TRBV6-3
abundance: .
d_gene: .
len: 15
CDR3nt: TGTGCCAGCACCCGGCTGGGGCAGGTTAACACTGAAGCTTTCTTT
CDR3aa: CASTRLGQVNTEAFF

j_gene: TRBJ2-1
v_gene: TRBV7-9
abundance: few
d_gene: .
len: 13
CDR3nt: TGTGCCAGCAGCTGGGGAGGGGGTCGGGAGCAGTTCTTC
CDR3aa: CASSWGGGREQFF

j_gene: TRBJ2-1
v_gene: TRBV5-6
abundance: .
d_gene: TRBD2
len: 15
CDR3nt: TGTGCCAGCAGCTTGGTGCCGGGGGGACCGGGCGAGCAGTTCTTC
CDR3aa: CASSLVPGGPGEQFF

j_gene: TRBJ2-5
v_gene: TRBV20-1
abundance: few
d_gene: TRBD2
len: 14
CDR3nt: TGCAGTGCTAGGCGAGGGAGGGCCGGAGAGACCCAGTACTTC
CDR3aa: CSARRGRAGETQYF

j_gene: TRBJ1-5
v_gene: TRBV7-6
abundance: .
d_gene: .
len: 14
CDR3nt: TGTGCCAGCAGCTTAGCGGGGCCGAGAGAGCCCCAGCATTTT
CDR3aa: CASSLAGPREPQHF

j_gene: TRBJ2-7
v_gene: TRBV20-1
abundance: .
d_gene: .
len: 13
CDR3nt: TGCAGTGCCCGACCGGGGGTGTGGGGCGAGCAGTACTTC
CDR3aa: CSARPGVWGEQYF

j_gene: TRBJ2-3
v_gene: TRBV20-1
abundance: many
d_gene: .
len: 12
CDR3nt: TGCAGTGCTAGGGACAACACAGATACGCAGTATTTT
CDR3aa: CSARDNTDTQYF

j_gene: TRBJ1-1
v_gene: TRBV10-3
abundance: few
d_gene: .
len: 13
CDR3nt: TGTGCCACCGTGGACACCTCGAACACTGAAGCTTTCTTT
CDR3aa: CATVDTSNTEAFF

j_gene: TRBJ2-7
v_gene: TRBV20-1
abundance: many
d_gene: TRBD2
len: 15
CDR3nt: TGCAGTGCTAGAGATCTCGGGACTAGTTTCTTCGAGCAGTACTTC
CDR3aa: CSARDLGTSFFEQYF

j_gene: TRBJ2-5
v_gene: TRBV4-3
abundance: few
d_gene: .
len: 17
CDR3nt: TGCGCCAGCAGCCAAGACACGTTGGGCCGGACGGGAGAGACCCAGTACTTC
CDR3aa: CASSQDTLGRTGETQYF

j_gene: TRBJ2-7
v_gene: TRBV20-1
abundance: .
d_gene: TRBD1
len: 14
CDR3nt: TGCAGTGCTAGAGGGGGACAGGGGTCCGTAGAGCAGTACTTC
CDR3aa: CSARGGQGSVEQYF

j_gene: TRBJ1-1
v_gene: TRBV2
abundance: .
d_gene: .
len: 13
CDR3nt: TGTGCCAGCAGTGATGAGGAGAACACTGAAGCTTTCTTT
CDR3aa: CASSDEENTEAFF

j_gene: TRBJ1-3
v_gene: TRBV12-3/TRBV12-4
abundance: few
d_gene: .
len: 13
CDR3nt: TGTGCCAGCAGGAGCGCGGGGGGAAACACCATATATTTT
CDR3aa: CASRSAGGNTIYF

j_gene: TRBJ1-2
v_gene: TRBV6-5
abundance: many
d_gene: .
len: 12
CDR3nt: TGTGCCAGCACCCGCAGGGGCCATGGCTACACCTTC
CDR3aa: CASTRRGHGYTF

j_gene: TRBJ2-7
v_gene: TRBV6-1
abundance: .
d_gene: .
len: 15
CDR3nt: TGTGCCAGCAGTCCGCGGACAGAATCTTACTACGAGCAGTACTTC
CDR3aa: CASSPRTESYYEQYF

j_gene: TRBJ2-1
v_gene: TRBV10-3
abundance: few
d_gene: .
len: 13
CDR3nt: TGTGCCATCAAAGGGGTCCTTGGCAATGAGCAGTTCTTC
CDR3aa: CAIKGVLGNEQFF

j_gene: TRBJ2-7
v_gene: TRBV12-3/TRBV12-4
abundance: many
d_gene: .
len: 11
CDR3nt: TGTGCCAGCAGCGCAGGCTACGAGCAGTACTTC
CDR3aa: CASSAGYEQYF

j_gene: TRBJ1-2
v_gene: TRBV30
abundance: few
d_gene: .
len: 12
CDR3nt: TGTGCCTTGGCCCCGATCTCCCGTGGCTACACCTTC
CDR3aa: CALAPISRGYTF

j_gene: TRBJ2-7
v_gene: TRBV12-3/TRBV12-4
abundance: .
d_gene: TRBD2
len: 13
CDR3nt: TGTGCCAGCAGTGACCTAGCGGGATTCGAGCAGTACTTC
CDR3aa: CASSDLAGFEQYF

j_gene: TRBJ1-1
v_gene: TRBV7-9
abundance: .
d_gene: TRBD1
len: 13
CDR3nt: TGTGCCAGCAGCCATACAGGGGACGCTGAAGCTTTCTTT
CDR3aa: CASSHTGDAEAFF

j_gene: TRBJ2-1
v_gene: TRBV29-1
abundance: .
d_gene: TRBD1
len: 14
CDR3nt: TGCAGCGTCGGGACAGGGACAACCTACAATGAGCAGTTCTTC
CDR3aa: CSVGTGTTYNEQFF

j_gene: TRBJ1-2
v_gene: TRBV29-1
abundance: many
d_gene: TRBD1
len: 12
CDR3nt: TGCAGCTTAACCGACAGGGAATATGGCTACACCTTC
CDR3aa: CSLTDREYGYTF

j_gene: TRBJ2-1
v_gene: TRBV5-1
abundance: few
d_gene: .
len: 16
CDR3nt: TGCGCCAGCAGCCTCCTGCCCGGGAGCCGAGACGATGAGCAGTTCTTC
CDR3aa: CASSLLPGSRDDEQFF

j_gene: TRBJ1-6
v_gene: TRBV4-1
abundance: many
d_gene: TRBD1
len: 16
CDR3nt: TGCGCCAGCAGCCAACCAAGACAGGGTTCAGGATCACCCCTCCACTTT
CDR3aa: CASSQPRQGSGSPLHF

j_gene: TRBJ1-6
v_gene: TRBV7-8
abundance: many
d_gene: TRBD1
len: 14
CDR3nt: TGTGCCAGCAGCTTGGGGACAGGGGAATCACCCCTCCACTTT
CDR3aa: CASSLGTGESPLHF

j_gene: TRBJ1-1
v_gene: TRBV11-2
abundance: few
d_gene: .
len: 15
CDR3nt: TGTGCCAGCAGCTCGGTCAGGGTAGGGAGGACTGAAGCTTTCTTT
CDR3aa: CASSSVRVGRTEAFF

j_gene: TRBJ1-1
v_gene: TRBV5-6
abundance: .
d_gene: .
len: 12
CDR3nt: TGTGCCAGCAGCTTGGTCAGGGACGAAGCTTTCTTT
CDR3aa: CASSLVRDEAFF

j_gene: TRBJ2-5
v_gene: TRBV6-1
abundance: .
d_gene: .
len: 15
CDR3nt: TGTGCCACTGTGGGGGAATCGTTAGGACAAGAGACCCAGTACTTC
CDR3aa: CATVGESLGQETQYF

j_gene: TRBJ1-5
v_gene: TRBV6-1
abundance: .
d_gene: .
len: 15
CDR3nt: TGTGCCAGCACACCATCCCGGGTTCGCAATCAGCCCCAGCATTTT
CDR3aa: CASTPSRVRNQPQHF

j_gene: TRBJ2-1
v_gene: TRBV6-5
abundance: .
d_gene: .
len: 16
CDR3nt: TGTGCCAGCAGTTTGGTTCAGGGGACCATCTACAATGAGCAGTTCTTC
CDR3aa: CASSLVQGTIYNEQFF

j_gene: TRBJ2-1
v_gene: TRBV20-1
abundance: many
d_gene: TRBD2
len: 14
CDR3nt: TGCAGTGCTTTAAGCGGGAGAGTCCAGAATGAGCAGTTCTTC
CDR3aa: CSALSGRVQNEQFF

j_gene: TRBJ2-7
v_gene: TRBV20-1
abundance: few
d_gene: TRBD1
len: 12
CDR3nt: TGCAGTGCTACGGACAGGGTTGGCGAGCAGTACTTC
CDR3aa: CSATDRVGEQYF

j_gene: TRBJ2-1
v_gene: TRBV2
abundance: .
d_gene: TRBD2
len: 16
CDR3nt: TGTGCCAGCAGCCGTAAGACTAGCGGGGGGAATAATGAGCAGTTCTTC
CDR3aa: CASSRKTSGGNNEQFF

j_gene: TRBJ1-2
v_gene: TRBV25-1
abundance: many
d_gene: TRBD1
len: 13
CDR3nt: TGTGCCAGCAACGGACAGGGATCCTATGGCTACACCTTC
CDR3aa: CASNGQGSYGYTF

j_gene: TRBJ2-1
v_gene: TRBV10-3
abundance: many
d_gene: TRBD2
len: 15
CDR3nt: TGTGCCATCAGGGAGACTAGCGAGACCTACAATGAGCAGTTCTTC
CDR3aa: CAIRETSETYNEQFF

j_gene: TRBJ2-1
v_gene: TRBV2
abundance: .
d_gene: .
len: 10
CDR3nt: TGTGCCAGTGGGGGGCGGAAGCAGTTCTTC
CDR3aa: CASGGRKQFF

j_gene: TRBJ1-6
v_gene: TRBV12-3/TRBV12-4
abundance: many
d_gene: .
len: 14
CDR3nt: TGTGCCAGCAGTTCCAGTACATCACATTCACCCCTCCACTTT
CDR3aa: CASSSSTSHSPLHF

j_gene: TRBJ2-3
v_gene: TRBV7-9
abundance: .
d_gene: .
len: 13
CDR3nt: TGTGCCAGCGTCTTTAGTAGCACAGATACGCAGTATTTT
CDR3aa: CASVFSSTDTQYF